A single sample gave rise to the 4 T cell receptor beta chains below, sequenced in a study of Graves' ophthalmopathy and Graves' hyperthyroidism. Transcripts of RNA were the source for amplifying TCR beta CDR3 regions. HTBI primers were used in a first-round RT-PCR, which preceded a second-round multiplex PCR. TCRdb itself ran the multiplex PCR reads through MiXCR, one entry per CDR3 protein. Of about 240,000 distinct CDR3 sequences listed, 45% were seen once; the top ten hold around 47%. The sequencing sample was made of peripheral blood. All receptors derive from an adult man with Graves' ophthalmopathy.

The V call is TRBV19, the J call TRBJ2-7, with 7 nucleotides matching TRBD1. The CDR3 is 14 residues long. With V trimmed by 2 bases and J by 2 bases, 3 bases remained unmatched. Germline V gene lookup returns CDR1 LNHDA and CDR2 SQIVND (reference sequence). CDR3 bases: TGTGCCAGTAGTATAAGGGACAGCGCCTACGAGCAGTACTTC. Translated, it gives CASSIRDSAYEQYF.

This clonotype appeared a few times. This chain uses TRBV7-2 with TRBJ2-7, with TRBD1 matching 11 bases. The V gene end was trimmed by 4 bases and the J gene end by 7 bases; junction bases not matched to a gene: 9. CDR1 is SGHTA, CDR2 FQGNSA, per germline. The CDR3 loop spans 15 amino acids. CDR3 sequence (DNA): TGTGCCAGCAGCTCCCTTCCCGGGACAGGGGGGGAGCAGTACTTC. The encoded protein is CASSSLPGTGGEQYF. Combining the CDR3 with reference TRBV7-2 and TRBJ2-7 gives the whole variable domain GAGVSQSPSNKVTEKGKDVELRCDPISGHTALYWYRQSLGQGLEFLIYFQGNSAPDKSGLPSDRFSAERTGGSVSTLTIQRTQQEDSAVYLCASSSLPGTGGEQYFGPGTRLTVT.

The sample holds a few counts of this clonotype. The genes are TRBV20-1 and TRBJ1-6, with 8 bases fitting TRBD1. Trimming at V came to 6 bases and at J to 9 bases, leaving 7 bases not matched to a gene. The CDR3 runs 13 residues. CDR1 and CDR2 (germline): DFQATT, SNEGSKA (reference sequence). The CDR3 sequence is CSAVAQGASPLHF. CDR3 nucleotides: TGCAGTGCCGTGGCGCAGGGGGCTTCACCCCTCCACTTT.

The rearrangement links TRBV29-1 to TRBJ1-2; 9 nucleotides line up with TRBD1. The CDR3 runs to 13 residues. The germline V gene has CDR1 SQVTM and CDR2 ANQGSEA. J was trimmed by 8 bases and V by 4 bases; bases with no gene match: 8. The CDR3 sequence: CSVAQGATDGYTF. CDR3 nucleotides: TGCAGCGTTGCACAGGGGGCGACGGACGGCTACACCTTC.